This T cell receptor (beta chain) emerged from a study of control samples from healthy donors and cancer patients. Germline values: CDR1 SGHTA, CDR2 FQGTGA. V was clipped by 5 bases and J by 3 bases; unmatched bases: 9. The CDR3 loop spans 18 amino acids. This table comes from immunoSEQ multiplex PCR, and its TCRdb copy is limited to in-frame clones, with some not included. The table lists some 130,000 clones, roughly 95% of them singletons. The sequenced material came from blood. The chain is built from TRBV7-3 and TRBJ2-2, with 13 bases aligning to TRBD2. This clonotype was sampled from a man aged 25 to 40 in good health. The CDR3 loop is CASSLRTSGGGHTGELFF. CDR3 nucleotides: TGTGCCAGCAGCCTCCGGACTAGCGGGGGAGGTCACACCGGGGAGCTGTTTTTT.